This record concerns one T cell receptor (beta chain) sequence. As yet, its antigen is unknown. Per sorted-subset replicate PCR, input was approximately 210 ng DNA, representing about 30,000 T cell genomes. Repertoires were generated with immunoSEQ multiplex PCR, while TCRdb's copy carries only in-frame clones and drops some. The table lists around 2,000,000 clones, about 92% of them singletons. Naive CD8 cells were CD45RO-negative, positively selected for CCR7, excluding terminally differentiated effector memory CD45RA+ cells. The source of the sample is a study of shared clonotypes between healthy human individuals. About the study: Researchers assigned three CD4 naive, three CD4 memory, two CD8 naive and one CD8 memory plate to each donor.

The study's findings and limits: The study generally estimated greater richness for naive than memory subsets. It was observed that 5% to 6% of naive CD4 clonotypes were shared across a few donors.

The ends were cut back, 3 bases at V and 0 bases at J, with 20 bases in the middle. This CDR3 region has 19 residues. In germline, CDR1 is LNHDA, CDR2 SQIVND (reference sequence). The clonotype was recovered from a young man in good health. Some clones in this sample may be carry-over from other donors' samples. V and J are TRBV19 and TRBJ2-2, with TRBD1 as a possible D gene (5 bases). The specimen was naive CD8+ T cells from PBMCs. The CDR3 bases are TGTGCCAGTAGTATGATGGACATTAGTATAATCGCGAACACCGGGGAGCTGTTTTTT. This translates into CASSMMDISIIANTGELFF. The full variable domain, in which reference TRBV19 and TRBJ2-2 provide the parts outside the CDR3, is DGGITQSPKYLFRKEGQNVTLSCEQNLNHDAMYWYRQDPGQGLRLIYYSQIVNDFQKGDIAEGYSVSREKKESFPLTVTSAQKNPTAFYLCASSMMDISIIANTGELFFGEGSRLTVL.